Many counts were recorded for the clone carrying this T cell receptor (beta chain). TCRdb used MiXCR to reprocess the RT-PCR reads, holding one entry per CDR3 protein. The data contain about 700,000 distinct CDR3 sequences, 12% to 15% of them seen just once; the ten biggest clones take up 3% to 4.5%. Germline V gene data show CDR1 as DFQATT and CDR2 as SNEGSKA (reference sequence). Losses at the gene ends were 1 base for V and 4 bases for J; bases not matched to a gene: 4. The CDR3 length is 14 residues. The TCR comes from a female donor in good health, serving as a healthy control. The sequencing input was memory CD4+ T cells from blood. The V gene is TRBV20-1, the J gene TRBJ1-2, with 9 bases fitting TRBD1. CDR3 amino acids: CSARGRDRAYGYTF. The CDR3 DNA reads as TGCAGTGCTAGAGGGCGGGACAGGGCCTATGGCTACACCTTC.